These 23 T cell receptor beta chains share one sample of origin, sequenced in a study of OX40 agonist ivuxolimab in advanced cancers. Clones were sequenced by immunoSEQ multiplex PCR, and TCRdb holds only the in-frame ones, with some missing. The sample holds tens of thousands of clones, 85% seen once. Sequencing was performed on CD4+ or CD8+ T cells sorted from blood, taken in a trial of the OX40 agonist ivuxolimab. The receptors derive from an adult with an advanced solid tumor such as melanoma, head and neck, liver or kidney cancer.

The chain employs TRBV6-5 and TRBJ1-6; unclear D gene. V was trimmed by 0 bases and J by 5 bases, leaving 11 bases between them. Germline V lookup: CDR1 MNHEY, CDR2 SVGAGI. The CDR3 has 16 residues. The CDR3, as DNA: TGTGCCAGCAGTTACTCGTCGCAGGTCAATAATTCACCCCTCCACTTT. Translated: CASSYSSQVNNSPLHF.

The chain has TRBV7-2 and TRBJ1-1; weak D call: TRBD1 (5 bases). The CDR3 length is 16 residues. Per the germline V gene, CDR1 is SGHTA and CDR2 is FQGNSA. Between the trimmed V and J ends, which lost 6 bases and 3 bases, there was a span of 20 bases. The CDR3 loop is CASRRSASREYTEAFF. CDR3 bases: TGTGCCAGCAGGCGCTCAGCCTCCAGGGAATACACTGAAGCTTTCTTT.

CDR3 DNA: TGTGCCAGCAGCCAAGATGGTGACATCCGGTACTTC. It encodes CASSQDGDIRYF. This sequence joins TRBV14 and TRBJ2-5, with no clear D. The CDR3 has 12 residues. V dropped 0 bases and J dropped 13 bases, with 12 bases sitting between them. The germline gives CDR1 SGHDN, CDR2 FVKESK. Together with reference TRBV14 and TRBJ2-5, the CDR3 gives the full variable domain: EAGVTQFPSHSVIEKGQTVTLRCDPISGHDNLYWYRRVMGKEIKFLLHFVKESKQDESGMPNNRFLAERTGGTYSTLKVQPAELEDSGVYFCASSQDGDIRYFGPGTRLLVL.

This clone was observed a few times. V gene TRBV4-1 combines with J gene TRBJ1-2; D is unclear. Germline V gene data show CDR1 as MGHRA and CDR2 as YSYEKL. This CDR3 has 13 amino acids. V shed 5 bases and J shed 8 bases, with 15 bases lying between them. The CDR3 reads CASSSGGPTGYTF. In DNA, the CDR3 is TGCGCCAGCAGCTCCGGTGGACCCACGGGCTACACCTTC.

The rearrangement uses TRBV6-6 and TRBJ1-2; D uncertain. V was clipped by 8 bases and J by 2 bases, with 9 bases between them. Germline CDR1 MNHNY, CDR2 SVGAGI (reference sequence). The CDR3 spans 12 residues. The CDR3: CASSRQNYGYTF. In nucleotides, the CDR3 is TGTGCCAGCTCCCGGCAGAACTATGGCTACACCTTC.

J is TRBJ2-4 and V is TRBV7-2; D is tentatively TRBD1 or TRBD2 (5 bases each). Trimming left V 5 bases short and J 9 bases short, with 14 bases between. The CDR3 consists of 13 residues. From germline, CDR1 is SGHTA and CDR2 FQGNSA. The CDR3 loop is CASSLPRGGIQYF. In DNA form, the CDR3 reads TGTGCCAGCAGCCTCCCTCGTGGGGGCATTCAGTACTTC.

V and J are TRBV7-4 and TRBJ1-3, with 7 bases aligning to TRBD1. Trimming took 5 bases from V and 5 from J; bases not matched to a gene: 18. This CDR3 spans 18 amino acids. Germline-derived CDR1 and CDR2 are SGHVT and SQSDAQ. The CDR3 protein is CASSPPTVDRHPRNTIYF. The CDR3 region has the DNA TGTGCCAGCAGCCCGCCTACCGTGGACAGGCATCCTCGAAACACCATATATTTT.

The rearrangement links TRBV9 to TRBJ2-3; TRBD1 agrees at 9 bases. Germline V gene data show CDR1 as SGDLS and CDR2 as YYNGEE. CDR3 length equals 15 residues. V was clipped by 3 bases and J by 3 bases; unmatched bases: 5. This chain's CDR3 is CASSAPQGATDTQYF. CDR3 nucleotide sequence: TGTGCCAGCAGCGCCCCACAGGGGGCAACAGATACGCAGTATTTT.

The V call is TRBV18, the J call TRBJ2-5; no firm D call. The CDR3 has 14 residues. Germline V lookup: CDR1 KGHSH, CDR2 LQKENI. V shed 1 base and J shed 5 bases, with 11 bases lying between them. The CDR3, as DNA: TGTGCCAGCTCACCACGGGCAAGTAGTGAGACCCAGTACTTC. This sequence encodes CASSPRASSETQYF.

This chain links TRBV7-3 with TRBJ2-3; D possibly matches TRBD1 or TRBD2 (5 bases each). The V gene lost 5 bases and the J gene lost 2 bases, with 23 bases spanning the gap. This CDR3 has 18 amino acids. CDR1 and CDR2 from the germline V gene are SGHTA and FQGTGA. The CDR3 loop reads CASSRRGVRNGATDTQYF. The CDR3 DNA follows: TGTGCCAGCAGCCGTAGAGGGGTGAGGAATGGGGCCACAGATACGCAGTATTTT.

This chain links TRBV6-5 with TRBJ1-6, with 7 bases identical to TRBD1. The CDR3 contains 14 residues. The germline CDR1 and CDR2 sequences are MNHEY and SVGAGI. Trimming took 5 bases from V and 7 from J; bases not matched to a gene: 5. The CDR3: CASSGTEKNSPLHF. CDR3 DNA: TGTGCCAGCAGTGGGACAGAAAAAAATTCACCCCTCCACTTT.

The genes are TRBV2 and TRBJ2-2; 14 bases fit TRBD2. In germline, CDR1 is SNHLY, CDR2 FYNNEI. The J segment lost 4 bases and the V segment lost 9 bases, leaving 10 bases of the junction unmatched. CDR3 size: 17 residues. The CDR3 region has the DNA TGTGCCAGGGGAGGACAAGGACTAGCGGGAGGCACCGGGGAGCTGTTTTTT. Residues: CARGGQGLAGGTGELFF. The entire variable domain, with the rest obtained from reference TRBV2 and TRBJ2-2, is as follows: EPEVTQTPSHQVTQMGQEVILRCVPISNHLYFYWYRQILGQKVEFLVSFYNNEISEKSEIFDDQFSVERPDGSNFTLKIRSTKLEDSAMYFCARGGQGLAGGTGELFFGEGSRLTVL.

The chain recombines TRBV29-1 with TRBJ2-7; D remains ambiguous. Trimming removed 4 bases at V and 4 bases at J, with 5 bases between. The CDR3 is 10 residues long. Germline V gene lookup returns CDR1 SQVTM and CDR2 ANQGSEA. The DNA of the CDR3 is TGCAGCGTTGGAGGTTACGAGCAGTACTTC. Translating gives CSVGGYEQYF.

This clone was seen a handful of times. The chain joins TRBV18 to TRBJ2-3; D may correspond to TRBD1 or TRBD2 (5 bases each). Trimming cost V 1 base and J 2 bases, with 7 bases left between them. The germline CDR1 and CDR2 sequences are KGHSH and LQKENI. The CDR3 extends over 14 amino acids. The CDR3 here is CASSPRGATDTQYF. Written as DNA, the CDR3 is TGTGCCAGCTCACCACGAGGGGCCACAGATACGCAGTATTTT.

The V and J genes are TRBV28 and TRBJ2-6; D is perhaps TRBD1 or TRBD2 (5 bases each). V was trimmed by 3 bases and J by 4 bases, leaving 10 bases between them. The CDR3 extends over 15 amino acids. Germline loops: CDR1 MDHEN, CDR2 SYDVKM. This CDR3 is CASSFTGLGANVLTF. The DNA of the CDR3 is TGTGCCAGCAGTTTTACAGGACTCGGGGCCAACGTCCTGACTTTC. The variable domain in full, with the rest retrieved from reference TRBV28 and TRBJ2-6, is DVKVTQSSRYLVKRTGEKVFLECVQDMDHENMFWYRQDPGLGLRLIYFSYDVKMKEKGDIPEGYSVSREKKERFSLILESASTNQTSMYLCASSFTGLGANVLTFGAGSRLTVL.

The chain combines TRBV14 with TRBJ2-2; 10 nucleotides align to TRBD1. This CDR3 is 17 amino acids long. The junction had 9 bases not matched to a gene; V was cut back by 4 bases and J by 4 bases. Germline CDR1 and CDR2: SGHDN and FVKESK. The DNA for the CDR3 is TGTGCCAGCAGCCCCCGCGACAGGGGGCGATCCACCGGGGAGCTGTTTTTT. Translating it yields CASSPRDRGRSTGELFF.

V gene TRBV19 combines with J gene TRBJ1-5; unclear D gene. The germline gives CDR1 LNHDA, CDR2 SQIVND (reference sequence). The V gene lost 4 bases and the J gene lost 4 bases, with 8 bases spanning the gap. CDR3 length: 13 residues. The CDR3 is CASSSQGNQPQHF. The DNA of the CDR3 is TGTGCCAGTAGTAGTCAAGGGAATCAGCCCCAGCATTTT.

This chain connects TRBV19 to TRBJ2-7, with TRBD1 matching 8 bases. Unmatched junction bases numbered 10, after V lost 6 bases and J lost 3 bases. The V gene's germline CDR1 is LNHDA and CDR2 SQIVND (reference sequence). The length of the CDR3 is 15 residues. The CDR3 DNA sequence: TGTGCCAGTAGCCCTACAGGGGGTTCCCTCTACGAGCAGTACTTC. Translation gives CASSPTGGSLYEQYF.

The chain carries TRBV6-1 and TRBJ2-3; 8 positions match TRBD1. V trimming: 4 bases; J trimming: 2 bases; junction bases outside the gene matches: 5. The CDR3 spans 15 residues. Germline-derived CDR1 and CDR2 are MNHNS and SASEGT. The CDR3: CASSGGQGVTDTQYF. DNA for the CDR3: TGTGCCAGCAGTGGAGGACAGGGCGTCACAGATACGCAGTATTTT.

The CDR3 sequence: CASSLRGITTDTQYF. Here the CDR3 DNA reads TGTGCCAGCAGCTTGCGGGGGATTACGACAGATACGCAGTATTTT. The chain employs TRBV5-6 and TRBJ2-3; D possibly corresponds to TRBD2 (6 bases). CDR1 and CDR2 from the germline V gene are SGHDT and YYEEEE. Trimming took 1 base from V and 3 from J, leaving 12 bases between them. This CDR3 contains 15 residues.

The V and J genes are TRBV6-6 and TRBJ1-3, with TRBD1 matching over 8 bases. The CDR3 consists of 14 residues. The germline V gene has CDR1 MNHNY and CDR2 SVGAGI (reference sequence). The junction had 5 bases not matched to a gene; V was cut back by 7 bases and J by 3 bases. The CDR3 is CASIRQGYGNTIYF. CDR3 coding DNA: TGTGCCAGCATCAGACAGGGGTATGGAAACACCATATATTTT.

The DNA for the CDR3 is TGCGCCAGCAGCCAAGTGGGACAGGGCTATCAGCCCCAGCATTTT. Translated, it gives CASSQVGQGYQPQHF. This chain uses TRBV4-1 with TRBJ1-5, with TRBD1 matching 9 bases. J was trimmed by 5 bases and V by 1 base; bases with no gene match: 3. Germline CDR1 reads MGHRA; CDR2 reads YSYEKL. The CDR3 consists of 15 residues.

J is TRBJ1-1 and V is TRBV28, with D maybe TRBD1 (6 bases). The germline V and J ends were trimmed by 3 bases and 3 bases, with 11 bases remaining between them. CDR3 length: 14 amino acids. Germline CDR1 MDHEN, CDR2 SYDVKM. This chain's CDR3 is CASSFIRGYTEAFF. The CDR3, as DNA: TGTGCCAGCAGTTTTATCAGGGGATACACTGAAGCTTTCTTT.